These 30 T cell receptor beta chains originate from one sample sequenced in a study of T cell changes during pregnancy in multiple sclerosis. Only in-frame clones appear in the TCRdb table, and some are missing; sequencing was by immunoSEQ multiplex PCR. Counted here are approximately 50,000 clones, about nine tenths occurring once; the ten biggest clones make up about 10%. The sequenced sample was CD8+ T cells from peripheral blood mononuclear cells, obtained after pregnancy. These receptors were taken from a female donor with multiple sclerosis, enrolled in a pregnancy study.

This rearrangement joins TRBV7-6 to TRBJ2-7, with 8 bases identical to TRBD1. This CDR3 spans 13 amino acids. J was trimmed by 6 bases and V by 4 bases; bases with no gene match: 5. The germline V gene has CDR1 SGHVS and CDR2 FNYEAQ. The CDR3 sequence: CASSSGQGPEQYF. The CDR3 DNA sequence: TGTGCCAGCAGCTCCGGACAGGGCCCCGAGCAGTACTTC.

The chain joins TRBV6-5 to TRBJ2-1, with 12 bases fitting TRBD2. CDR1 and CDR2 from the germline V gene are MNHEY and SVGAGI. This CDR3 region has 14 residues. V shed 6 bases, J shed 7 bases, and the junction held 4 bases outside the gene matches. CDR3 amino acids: CASSPLAGGNEQFF. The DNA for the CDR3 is TGTGCCAGCAGCCCCCTAGCGGGGGGGAATGAGCAGTTCTTC.

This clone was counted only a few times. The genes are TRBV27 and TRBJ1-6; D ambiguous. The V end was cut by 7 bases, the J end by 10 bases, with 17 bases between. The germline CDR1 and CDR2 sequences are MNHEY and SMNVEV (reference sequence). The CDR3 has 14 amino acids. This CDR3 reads CASTRVYEGSPLHF. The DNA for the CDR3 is TGTGCCAGCACCAGAGTTTATGAGGGCTCACCCCTCCACTTT.

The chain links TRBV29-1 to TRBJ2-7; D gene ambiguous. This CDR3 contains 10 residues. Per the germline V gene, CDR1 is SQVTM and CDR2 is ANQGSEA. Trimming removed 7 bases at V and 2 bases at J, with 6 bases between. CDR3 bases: TGCAGCGCCGTTGCCTACGAGCAGTACTTC. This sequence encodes CSAVAYEQYF.

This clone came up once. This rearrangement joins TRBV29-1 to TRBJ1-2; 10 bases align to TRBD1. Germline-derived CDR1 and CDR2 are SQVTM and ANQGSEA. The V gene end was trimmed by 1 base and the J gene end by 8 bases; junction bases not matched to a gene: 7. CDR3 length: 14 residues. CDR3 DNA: TGCAGCGTTGAAGGGGGACAGGGGAGTCTGGGCTACACCTTC. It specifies CSVEGGQGSLGYTF.

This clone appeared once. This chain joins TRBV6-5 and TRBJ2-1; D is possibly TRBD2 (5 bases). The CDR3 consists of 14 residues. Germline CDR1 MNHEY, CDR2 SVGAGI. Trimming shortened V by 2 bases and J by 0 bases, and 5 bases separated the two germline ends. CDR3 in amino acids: CASSYGSSYNEQFF. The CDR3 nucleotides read TGTGCCAGCAGTTACGGGAGCTCCTACAATGAGCAGTTCTTC.

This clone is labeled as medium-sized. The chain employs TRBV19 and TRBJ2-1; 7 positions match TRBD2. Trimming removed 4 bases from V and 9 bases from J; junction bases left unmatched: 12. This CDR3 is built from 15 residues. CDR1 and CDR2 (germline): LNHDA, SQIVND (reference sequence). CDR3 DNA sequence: TGTGCCAGTAGTACTTTTCGCGGGGGAGCATCTGAGCAGTTCTTC. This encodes CASSTFRGGASEQFF.

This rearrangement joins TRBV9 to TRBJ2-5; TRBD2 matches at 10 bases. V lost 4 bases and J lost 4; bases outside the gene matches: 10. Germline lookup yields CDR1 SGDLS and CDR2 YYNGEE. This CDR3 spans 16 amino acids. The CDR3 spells CASSPGSGGAGETQYF. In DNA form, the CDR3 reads TGTGCCAGCAGCCCGGGAAGCGGGGGGGCCGGAGAGACCCAGTACTTC.

Here the CDR3 reads CASSLDSWDRENQPQHF. The CDR3 region has the DNA TGTGCCAGCAGCTTAGACTCCTGGGACAGGGAAAATCAGCCCCAGCATTTT. The V call is TRBV7-8, the J call TRBJ1-5, with TRBD1 identical over 9 bases. With 1 base clipped from V and 4 bases from J, the junction kept 8 bases outside the gene matches. This CDR3 has 17 residues. CDR1 is SGHVS, CDR2 FQNEAQ, per germline. The complete variable domain, with remaining parts taken from reference TRBV7-8 and TRBJ1-5, reads GAGVSQSPRYKVAKRGQDVALRCDPISGHVSLFWYQQALGQGPEFLTYFQNEAQLDKSGLPSDRFFAERPEGSVSTLKIQRTQQEDSAVYLCASSLDSWDRENQPQHFGDGTRLSIL.

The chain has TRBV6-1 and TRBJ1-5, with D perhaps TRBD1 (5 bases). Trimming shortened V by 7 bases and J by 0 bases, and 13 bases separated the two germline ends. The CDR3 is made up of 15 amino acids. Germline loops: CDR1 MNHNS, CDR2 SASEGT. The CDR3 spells CASTSGGDSNQPQHF. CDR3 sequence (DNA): TGTGCCAGCACATCCGGGGGGGATAGCAATCAGCCCCAGCATTTT.

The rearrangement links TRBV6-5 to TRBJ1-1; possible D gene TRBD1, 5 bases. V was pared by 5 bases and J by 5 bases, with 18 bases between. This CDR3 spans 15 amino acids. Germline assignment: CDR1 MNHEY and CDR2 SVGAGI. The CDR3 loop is CASSPPGGEGTEAFF. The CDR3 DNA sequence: TGTGCCAGCAGTCCGCCCGGGGGGGAAGGGACTGAAGCTTTCTTT.

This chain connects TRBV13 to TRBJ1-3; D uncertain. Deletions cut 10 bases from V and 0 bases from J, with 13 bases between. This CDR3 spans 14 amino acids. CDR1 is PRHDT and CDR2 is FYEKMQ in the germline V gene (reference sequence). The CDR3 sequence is CATSSHGSGNTIYF. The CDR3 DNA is TGTGCCACCTCTTCCCACGGCTCTGGAAACACCATATATTTT.

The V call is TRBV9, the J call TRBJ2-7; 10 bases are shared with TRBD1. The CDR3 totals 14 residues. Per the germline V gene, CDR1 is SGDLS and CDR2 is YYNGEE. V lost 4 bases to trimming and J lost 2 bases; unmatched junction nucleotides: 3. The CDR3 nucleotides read TGTGCCAGCAGCTTCGGGACAGGGGCCTACGAGCAGTACTTC. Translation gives CASSFGTGAYEQYF.

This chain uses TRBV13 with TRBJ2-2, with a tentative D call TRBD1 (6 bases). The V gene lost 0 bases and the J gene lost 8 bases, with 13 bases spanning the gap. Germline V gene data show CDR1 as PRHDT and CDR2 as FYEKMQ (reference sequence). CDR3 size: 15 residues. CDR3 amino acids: CASSLGDRSLGELFF. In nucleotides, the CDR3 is TGTGCCAGCAGCTTAGGGGACAGATCGCTTGGGGAGCTGTTTTTT. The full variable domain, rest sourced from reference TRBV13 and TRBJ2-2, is AAGVIQSPRHLIKEKRETATLKCYPIPRHDTVYWYQQGPGQDPQFLISFYEKMQSDKGSIPDRFSAQQFSDYHSELNMSSLELGDSALYFCASSLGDRSLGELFFGEGSRLTVL.

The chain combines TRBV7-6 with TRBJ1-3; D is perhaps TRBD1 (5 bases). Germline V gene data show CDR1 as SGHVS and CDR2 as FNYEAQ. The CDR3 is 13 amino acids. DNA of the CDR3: TGTGCGGTTGGGGCGGGGGCTGGAAACACCATATATTTT. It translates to CAVGAGAGNTIYF.

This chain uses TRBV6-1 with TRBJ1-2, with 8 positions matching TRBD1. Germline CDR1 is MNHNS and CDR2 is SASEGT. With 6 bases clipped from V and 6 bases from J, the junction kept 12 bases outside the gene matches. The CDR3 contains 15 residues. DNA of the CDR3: TGTGCCAGCAGCCACGCCAGGGGGCGTTTGGATGGCTACACCTTC. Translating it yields CASSHARGRLDGYTF.

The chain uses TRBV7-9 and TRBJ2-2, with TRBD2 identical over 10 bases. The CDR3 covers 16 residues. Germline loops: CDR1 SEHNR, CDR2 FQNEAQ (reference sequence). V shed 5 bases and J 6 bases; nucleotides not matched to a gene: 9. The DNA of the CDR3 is TGTGCCAGCAGCGCGGGACTAGCGCTGCGGCCCGGGGAGCTGTTTTTT. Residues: CASSAGLALRPGELFF.

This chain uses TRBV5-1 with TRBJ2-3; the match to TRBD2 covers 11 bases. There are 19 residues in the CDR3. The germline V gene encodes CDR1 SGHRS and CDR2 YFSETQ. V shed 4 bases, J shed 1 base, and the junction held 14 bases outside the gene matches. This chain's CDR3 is CASSPGVLAGGPGTDTQYF. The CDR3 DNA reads TGCGCCAGCAGCCCTGGTGTTCTAGCGGGGGGCCCTGGCACAGATACGCAGTATTTT.

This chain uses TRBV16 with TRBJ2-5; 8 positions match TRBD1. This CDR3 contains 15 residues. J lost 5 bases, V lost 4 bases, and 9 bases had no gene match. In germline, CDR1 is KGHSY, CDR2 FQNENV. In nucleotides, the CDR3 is TGTGCCAGCAGCCCTAGAGACAGGGGTGAGGAGACCCAGTACTTC. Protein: CASSPRDRGEETQYF.

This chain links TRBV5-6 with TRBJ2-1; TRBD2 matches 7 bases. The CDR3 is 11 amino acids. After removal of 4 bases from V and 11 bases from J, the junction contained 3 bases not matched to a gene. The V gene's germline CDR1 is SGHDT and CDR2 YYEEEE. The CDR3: CASSVGTKQFF. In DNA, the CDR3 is TGTGCCAGCAGCGTGGGGACTAAGCAGTTCTTC.

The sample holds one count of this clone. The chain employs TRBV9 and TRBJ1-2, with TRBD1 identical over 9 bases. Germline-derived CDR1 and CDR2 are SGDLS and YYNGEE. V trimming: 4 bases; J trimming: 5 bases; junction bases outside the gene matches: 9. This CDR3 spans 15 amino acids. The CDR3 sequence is CASSPTTGGAYGYTF. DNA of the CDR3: TGTGCCAGCAGCCCGACAACAGGGGGCGCTTATGGCTACACCTTC. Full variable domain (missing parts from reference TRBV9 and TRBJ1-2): DSGVTQTPKHLITATGQRVTLRCSPRSGDLSVYWYQQSLDQGLQFLIQYYNGEERAKGNILERFSAQQFPDLHSELNLSSLELGDSALYFCASSPTTGGAYGYTFGSGTRLTVV.

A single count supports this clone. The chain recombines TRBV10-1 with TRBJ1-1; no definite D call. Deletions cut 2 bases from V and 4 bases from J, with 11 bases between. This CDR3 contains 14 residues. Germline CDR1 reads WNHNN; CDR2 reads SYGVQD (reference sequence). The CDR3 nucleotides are TGCGCCAGCAGTGAGGAGGGTTACGGCACTGAAGCTTTCTTT. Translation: CASSEEGYGTEAFF.

Here the CDR3 reads CASSVFGGTEAFF. The CDR3 DNA sequence: TGTGCCAGCAGCGTATTTGGAGGCACTGAAGCTTTCTTT. J is TRBJ1-1 and V is TRBV9, with D uncertain. CDR1 and CDR2 (germline): SGDLS, YYNGEE. The CDR3 length is 13 residues. Between the trimmed V and J ends, which lost 1 base and 4 bases, there was a span of 8 bases.

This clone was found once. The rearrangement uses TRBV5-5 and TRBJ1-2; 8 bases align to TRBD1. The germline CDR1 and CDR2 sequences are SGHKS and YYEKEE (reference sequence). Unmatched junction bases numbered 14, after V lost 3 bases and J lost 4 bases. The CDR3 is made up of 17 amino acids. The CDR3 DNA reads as TGTGCCAGCAGCTCTGGACAGGGCGCACGGCCTATCTATGGCTACACCTTC. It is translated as CASSSGQGARPIYGYTF.

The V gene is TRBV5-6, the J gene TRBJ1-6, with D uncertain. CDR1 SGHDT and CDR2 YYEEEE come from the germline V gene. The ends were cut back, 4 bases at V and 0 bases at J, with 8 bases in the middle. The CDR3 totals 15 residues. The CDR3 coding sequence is TGTGCCAGCAGCCATGAGAGCTCCTATAATTCACCCCTCCACTTT. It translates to CASSHESSYNSPLHF.

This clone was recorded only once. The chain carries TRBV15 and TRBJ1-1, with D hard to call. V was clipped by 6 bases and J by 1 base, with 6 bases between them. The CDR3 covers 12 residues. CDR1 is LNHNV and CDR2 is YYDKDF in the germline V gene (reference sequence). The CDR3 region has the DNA TGTGCCACCAGGACACCGAACACTGAAGCTTTCTTT. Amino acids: CATRTPNTEAFF.

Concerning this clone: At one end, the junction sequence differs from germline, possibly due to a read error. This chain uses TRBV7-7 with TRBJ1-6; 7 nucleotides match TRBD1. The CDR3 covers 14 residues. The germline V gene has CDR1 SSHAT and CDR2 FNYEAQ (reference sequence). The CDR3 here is CASSQGQEGSPLHF. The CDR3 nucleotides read TGTGCTAGCAGCCAAGGACAGGAGGGTTCACCCCTCCACTTT. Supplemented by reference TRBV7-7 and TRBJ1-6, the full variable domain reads GAGVSQSPRYKVTKRGQDVTLRCDPISSHATLYWYQQALGQGPEFLTYFNYEAQPDKSGLPSDRFSAERPEGSISTLTIQRTEQRDSAMYRCASSQGQEGSPLHFGNGTRLTVT.

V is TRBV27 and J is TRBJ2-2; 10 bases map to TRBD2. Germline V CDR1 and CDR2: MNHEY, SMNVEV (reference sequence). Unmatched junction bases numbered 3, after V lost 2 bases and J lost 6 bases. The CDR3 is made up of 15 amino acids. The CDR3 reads CASSLSGGAAGELFF. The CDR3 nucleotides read TGTGCCAGCAGTTTAAGCGGGGGGGCGGCCGGGGAGCTGTTTTTT.

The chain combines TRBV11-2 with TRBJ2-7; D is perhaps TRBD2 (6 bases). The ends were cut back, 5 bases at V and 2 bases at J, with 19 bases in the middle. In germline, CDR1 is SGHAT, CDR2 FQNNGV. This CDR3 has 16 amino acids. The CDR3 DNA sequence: TGTGCCAGCAGCCCCACCTCGGGGGACGGAACCTACGAGCAGTACTTC. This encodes CASSPTSGDGTYEQYF.

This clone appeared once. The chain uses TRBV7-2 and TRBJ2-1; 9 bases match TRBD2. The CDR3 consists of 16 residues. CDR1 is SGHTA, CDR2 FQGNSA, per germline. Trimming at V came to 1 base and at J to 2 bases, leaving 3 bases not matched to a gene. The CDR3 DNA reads TGTGCCAGCAGCTTAGAACTAGCGGGCACCTACAATGAGCAGTTCTTC. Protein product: CASSLELAGTYNEQFF.